This is a list of T cell receptor beta chains from one sample in a study of neoadjuvant anti-PD-1 for oral cavity cancer. Profiling relied on immunoSEQ multiplex PCR, and the TCRdb table lists in-frame clones only, not all of them. The sample yields about 13,000 clones, around 66% seen once. The input for sequencing was PBMCs, taken after nivolumab (anti-PD-1) treatment. The receptors come from a person aged 40 to 85 with oral cavity squamous cell carcinoma. Both conserved end residues are part of each CDR3. D genes are given only for firm matches. Not all rows give a size; the values are once, few, many and, for expanded clones, a class.

D	J	V	size	DNA	CDR3
TRBD2	TRBJ2-1	TRBV28	-	TGTGCCAGCAGTTCCCCCGGGGCGGGAGATTACAATGAGCAGTTCTTC	CASSSPGAGDYNEQFF
-	TRBJ2-7	TRBV5-1	-	TGCGCCAGCAGCCTAGGTGGAAGCTCCTACGAGCAGTACTTC	CASSLGGSSYEQYF
-	TRBJ2-7	TRBV27	few	TGTGCCAGCAGTCTCTCGGCAGGGGCTCTCTATTACTTC	CASSLSAGALYYF
-	TRBJ2-1	TRBV9	-	TGTGCCAGCAGCGTGAGTGCACGGGATCTCAATGAGCAGTTCTTC	CASSVSARDLNEQFF
-	TRBJ1-2	TRBV7-9	-	TGTGCCAGCAGCTTAGCGGGGAACTATGGCTACACCTTC	CASSLAGNYGYTF
TRBD1	TRBJ2-2	TRBV5-1	-	TGCGCCAGCAGCTTGGATCCGGACAGGGTGGACACCGGGGAGCTGTTTTTT	CASSLDPDRVDTGELFF
-	TRBJ2-1	TRBV25-1	-	TGTGCCAGCAGTGACCCGACCAGGACTATTTTTACTCAGTTCTTC	CASSDPTRTIFTQFF
-	TRBJ2-7	TRBV27	-	TGTGCCAGCAGTTTAAGTGAGACCTACGAGCAGTACTTC	CASSLSETYEQYF
TRBD2	TRBJ2-4	TRBV6-1	-	TGTGCCAGCAGTGAACCGGGACTACCAAAAAACATTCAGTACTTC	CASSEPGLPKNIQYF
-	TRBJ2-3	TRBV28	-	TGTGCCAGCTCAAGACCAGACCGGACCGCCGAGGGAGATACGCAGTATTTT	CASSRPDRTAEGDTQYF
-	TRBJ1-5	TRBV4-1	-	TGCGCCAGCAGCTCGCAGGTGGCCAATCAGCCCCAGCATTTT	CASSSQVANQPQHF
TRBD2	TRBJ2-7	TRBV30	-	TGTGCCTGGGGGACCGGGGGGAGAGAGCAGTACTTC	CAWGTGGREQYF
TRBD2	TRBJ2-3	TRBV9	-	TGTGCCAGCAGCGAAACGACTAGCGGGAGTGGGGCAGATACGCAGTATTTT	CASSETTSGSGADTQYF
-	TRBJ1-5	TRBV6-6	-	TGTGCCAGCAGTTACACAGGGACCGGGAGCAATCAGCCCCAGCATTTT	CASSYTGTGSNQPQHF
-	TRBJ1-1	TRBV21-1	few	TGTGCCAGCAGCAAAGAGGGGGAGGGAGGCACTGAAGCTTTCTTT	CASSKEGEGGTEAFF
TRBD1	TRBJ1-4	TRBV19	-	TGTGCCAGTATCGAGCAGGGGGCGCAGAGTGAAAAACTGTTTTTT	CASIEQGAQSEKLFF
TRBD1	TRBJ1-4	TRBV25-1	-	TGTGCCAGCAGTGAGACAGGGACCCTTAATGAAAAACTGTTTTTT	CASSETGTLNEKLFF
TRBD2	TRBJ2-7	TRBV7-3	-	TGTGCCAGCAGCGAGGGACTAGCGGGAAAGCAGTACTTC	CASSEGLAGKQYF
TRBD2	TRBJ2-5	TRBV15	few	TGTGCCACCAGCAGAGATCGAGCGGGAGTGCTCCAAGAGACCCAGTACTTC	CATSRDRAGVLQETQYF
-	TRBJ2-7	TRBV29-1	-	TGCAGCGTAAGGACACAGAGCTCCTACGAGCAGTACTTC	CSVRTQSSYEQYF
TRBD2	TRBJ2-1	TRBV5-1	-	TGCGCCAGCAGCTTCGCATCCTCCACTAGCGGGATAGGGGAGCAGTTCTTC	CASSFASSTSGIGEQFF
TRBD2	TRBJ2-1	TRBV29-1	-	TGCAGCGTTGAAGATCTGGGACTACAACAGAATGAGCAGTTCTTC	CSVEDLGLQQNEQFF
-	TRBJ2-7	TRBV2	-	TGTGCCAGCAGTGAATGGAAAGGGGTGGGGGACGAGCAGTACTTC	CASSEWKGVGDEQYF
-	TRBJ2-6	TRBV14	-	TGTGCCAGCAGCCCAGAACCACCCGGGGCCAACGTCCTGACTTTC	CASSPEPPGANVLTF
TRBD2	TRBJ2-7	TRBV7-3	-	TGTGCCAGCAGCTTAAATGACAGGGGTATTTTAATGCTAGCGGGAGGGCCGGGCTACGAGCAGTACTTC	CASSLNDRGILMLAGGPGYEQYF
-	TRBJ2-1	TRBV7-9	-	TGTGCCAGCAGCTTAGGGGCAGGGAAGGATGAGCAGTTCTTC	CASSLGAGKDEQFF
TRBD1	TRBJ1-3	TRBV7-6	few	TGTGCCAGCAGCCCACTCGGGACAGGGGGCAACACCATATATTTT	CASSPLGTGGNTIYF
-	TRBJ1-1	TRBV7-2	-	TGTGCCAGCAGCTTTGACGGATTGAACACTGAAGCTTTCTTT	CASSFDGLNTEAFF
TRBD2	TRBJ2-5	TRBV7-9	-	TGTGCCAGCAGCGGGACAGTTCTAGCGGGAGAGGGGGAGACCCAGTACTTC	CASSGTVLAGEGETQYF
-	TRBJ1-2	TRBV7-9	-	TGTGCCAGCCAAGGGGGGGACAATGGCTACACCTTC	CASQGGDNGYTF